The rows below give T cell receptor beta chains drawn from one sample of a study of blood T cell repertoires in COVID-19. Produced via immunoSEQ multiplex PCR; TCRdb's table is partial and in-frame only. The sample lists roughly 140,000 clones; 75% to 85% were seen once. Sequenced input: peripheral blood. The receptors stem from a woman between 45 and 60 years old in a cohort sampled during active or convalescent COVID-19. CDR3s include the opening cysteine and the closing phenylalanine or tryptophan. D genes are given only for firm matches. Not all rows give a size; the values are once, few, many and, for expanded clones, a class.

DNA: TGTGCCAGCTCACCCGGGGACAATCAGCCCCAGCATTTT; CDR3: CASSPGDNQPQHF; J: TRBJ1-5; D: .; size: .; V: TRBV18
DNA: TGTGCCAGCAGCCAGGGACAGGAGGGTAGAGCTTTCTTT; CDR3: CASSQGQEGRAFF; J: TRBJ1-1; D: TRBD1; size: .; V: TRBV4-2
DNA: TGTGCCAGCAGTGAAGCGGGACAGGGACCCAACTATGGCTACACCTTC; CDR3: CASSEAGQGPNYGYTF; J: TRBJ1-2; D: TRBD1; size: .; V: TRBV6-1
DNA: TGTGCCAGCAGCACGAACACAGATAACACTGAAGCTTTCTTT; CDR3: CASSTNTDNTEAFF; J: TRBJ1-1; D: .; size: .; V: TRBV5-5
DNA: TGTGCCAGCAGCGTAGGACCTGGGGCGAACACTGAAGCTTTCTTT; CDR3: CASSVGPGANTEAFF; J: TRBJ1-1; D: .; size: .; V: TRBV9
DNA: TGTGCCAGCATGAAGGGACAGGGGCTCTCTGGCTACACCTTC; CDR3: CASMKGQGLSGYTF; J: TRBJ1-2; D: TRBD1; size: .; V: TRBV28
DNA: TGTGCCAGCAGGAAAGCGGGGGGCCCGACCGGGGAGCTGTTTTTT; CDR3: CASRKAGGPTGELFF; J: TRBJ2-2; D: TRBD2; size: .; V: TRBV2
DNA: TGTGCCAGCAGACCCTCGGGACTAGCGGCCTACGAGCAGTACTTC; CDR3: CASRPSGLAAYEQYF; J: TRBJ2-7; D: TRBD2; size: .; V: TRBV27
DNA: TGTGCCAGCAGTTTGTACAGGGATAGTGCGACTTTCTTT; CDR3: CASSLYRDSATFF; J: TRBJ1-1; D: .; size: .; V: TRBV6-5
DNA: TGCGCCAGCAGCCAAGATGAACAGTATAATCAGCCCCAGCATTTT; CDR3: CASSQDEQYNQPQHF; J: TRBJ1-5; D: .; size: .; V: TRBV4-1
DNA: TGTGCCAGCAGCTTCGCCGGACAGGGGGTAAACACTGAAGCTTTCTTT; CDR3: CASSFAGQGVNTEAFF; J: TRBJ1-1; D: TRBD1; size: .; V: TRBV5-4
DNA: TGTGCCAGCTCACCGCAGGGGCCCGAAAATCCGGCTAATGAAAAACTGTTTTTT; CDR3: CASSPQGPENPANEKLFF; J: TRBJ1-4; D: .; size: .; V: TRBV18
DNA: TGTGCCAGCAGCTTAGAGACAGGGGCTTTGGCTTTCTTT; CDR3: CASSLETGALAFF; J: TRBJ1-1; D: TRBD1; size: .; V: TRBV11-2
DNA: TGTGCCAGCACCTCCGGGTCCCCCGGTGAAAAACTGTTTTTT; CDR3: CASTSGSPGEKLFF; J: TRBJ1-4; D: .; size: .; V: TRBV6-5
DNA: TGTGCCAGTAGTATCGCCGGGGAGGGCTATGGCTACACCTTC; CDR3: CASSIAGEGYGYTF; J: TRBJ1-2; D: .; size: .; V: TRBV19
DNA: TGTGCCAGCAGTTCCCGGGGACAGGGTCATAATTCACCCCTCCACTTT; CDR3: CASSSRGQGHNSPLHF; J: TRBJ1-6; D: TRBD1; size: .; V: TRBV6-2/TRBV6-3
DNA: TGTGCCAGTAGTATAGCAGGGGGCGCGGGGTCCTATAATTCACCCCTCCACTTT; CDR3: CASSIAGGAGSYNSPLHF; J: TRBJ1-6; D: TRBD1; size: .; V: TRBV19
DNA: TGTGCCAGCAGTGCGGGACAGGGGGCTCGAGGGACTGAAGCTTTCTTT; CDR3: CASSAGQGARGTEAFF; J: TRBJ1-1; D: TRBD1; size: .; V: TRBV6-1
DNA: TGTGCCAGTAGTACCGACAGGGGGAACACTGAAGCTTTCTTT; CDR3: CASSTDRGNTEAFF; J: TRBJ1-1; D: TRBD1; size: .; V: TRBV19
DNA: TGTGCCAGCAGCTCGCCGGCGGGGGGAAGGAATGAGCAGTTCTTC; CDR3: CASSSPAGGRNEQFF; J: TRBJ2-1; D: TRBD2; size: .; V: TRBV7-9
DNA: TGCAGTGCTTACAGCATAGATACGCAGTATTTT; CDR3: CSAYSIDTQYF; J: TRBJ2-3; D: .; size: .; V: TRBV20-1
DNA: TGTGCCTGGGCGGGACTAGCGGGGAGCCAAGAGACCCAGTACTTC; CDR3: CAWAGLAGSQETQYF; J: TRBJ2-5; D: TRBD2; size: .; V: TRBV30
DNA: TGCGCCAGCAGCCAAGACTCAAAAGGCGGGGGGGATTACAATGAGCAGTTCTTC; CDR3: CASSQDSKGGGDYNEQFF; J: TRBJ2-1; D: TRBD2; size: .; V: TRBV4-3
DNA: TGTGCCAGTAGCCCTCGACAGGCCCGGGACGAGCAGTACTTC; CDR3: CASSPRQARDEQYF; J: TRBJ2-7; D: .; size: .; V: TRBV19
DNA: TGTGCCAGCAACCAACAGGGGCGGGACACTGAAGCTTTCTTT; CDR3: CASNQQGRDTEAFF; J: TRBJ1-1; D: TRBD1; size: .; V: TRBV6-5
DNA: TGCAGTGCTAGTTATAGTCCCTGGAACACCGGGGAGCTGTTTTTT; CDR3: CSASYSPWNTGELFF; J: TRBJ2-2; D: .; size: .; V: TRBV20-1
DNA: TGTGCCAGCGGTCCCCCTAGTAACGAGCAGTACTTC; CDR3: CASGPPSNEQYF; J: TRBJ2-7; D: .; size: .; V: TRBV2
DNA: TGTGCCAGTAGTAAGGGACAGGGGAACACTGAAGCTTTCTTT; CDR3: CASSKGQGNTEAFF; J: TRBJ1-1; D: TRBD1; size: .; V: TRBV19
DNA: TGTGCCAGCAGTTATGAGGGACAGCCTAGTTATGGCTACACCTTC; CDR3: CASSYEGQPSYGYTF; J: TRBJ1-2; D: TRBD1; size: .; V: TRBV27
DNA: TGTGCCAGTAGTAGCGGGGATCGGGATGAGCAGTTCTTC; CDR3: CASSSGDRDEQFF; J: TRBJ2-1; D: .; size: .; V: TRBV19
DNA: TGTGCCAGCAGTTATCCGGGACAGGCCTACGAGCAGTACTTC; CDR3: CASSYPGQAYEQYF; J: TRBJ2-7; D: TRBD1; size: .; V: TRBV6-5
DNA: TGTGCCAGCAGCCCCGCACCGACTAGCGGGGGGGGTAATGAGCAGTTCTTC; CDR3: CASSPAPTSGGGNEQFF; J: TRBJ2-1; D: TRBD2; size: .; V: TRBV7-9
DNA: TGTGCCAGCAGGACTAGCGGGGGAGAGACCCAGTACTTC; CDR3: CASRTSGGETQYF; J: TRBJ2-5; D: TRBD2; size: once; V: TRBV12-3/TRBV12-4
DNA: TGTGCCAGCAGCTTGAGAGGGACAGGGGGCAGCTCCTACGAGCAGTACTTC; CDR3: CASSLRGTGGSSYEQYF; J: TRBJ2-7; D: TRBD1; size: .; V: TRBV5-6
DNA: TGCGCCAGCGGCACAGGGGGCTCTGGAAACACCATATATTTT; CDR3: CASGTGGSGNTIYF; J: TRBJ1-3; D: TRBD1; size: .; V: TRBV10-2
DNA: TGTGCCACCAGTGCAGGGGCCGGGGCCAACGTCCTGACTTTC; CDR3: CATSAGAGANVLTF; J: TRBJ2-6; D: .; size: once; V: TRBV24-1
DNA: TGTGCCAGAAGCTTGGAACGGGACAGGGACCTTGATAGCAATCAGCCCCAGCATTTT; CDR3: CARSLERDRDLDSNQPQHF; J: TRBJ1-5; D: TRBD1; size: .; V: TRBV5-3
DNA: TGTGCCAGCAGCTCCGACAGGGTCTATTCACCCCTCCACTTT; CDR3: CASSSDRVYSPLHF; J: TRBJ1-6; D: TRBD1; size: .; V: TRBV7-9
DNA: TGTGCGGGGGCCACGTATGAAAAACTGTTTTTT; CDR3: CAGATYEKLFF; J: TRBJ1-4; D: .; size: .; V: TRBV30
DNA: TGTGCCAGCAGAGACCCAGGGGCGAACACTGAAGCTTTCTTT; CDR3: CASRDPGANTEAFF; J: TRBJ1-1; D: .; size: .; V: TRBV6-4
DNA: TGTGCCAGCAGCCAATGGGGGGAGGACAATGAGCAGTTCTTC; CDR3: CASSQWGEDNEQFF; J: TRBJ2-1; D: .; size: .; V: TRBV3-1/TRBV3-2
DNA: TGCGCCAGCAGCCCAGGACTAGCGGGGTTCGGGGAGCTGTTTTTT; CDR3: CASSPGLAGFGELFF; J: TRBJ2-2; D: TRBD2; size: .; V: TRBV4-3
DNA: TGTGCCAGTAGTATAGAACCCCGCATATTCACAGGGGGGGAAGAGACCCAGTACTTC; CDR3: CASSIEPRIFTGGEETQYF; J: TRBJ2-5; D: .; size: .; V: TRBV19
DNA: TGTGCCAGCAGTTTTCAACAGGGCCAGGAAGCTTTCTTT; CDR3: CASSFQQGQEAFF; J: TRBJ1-1; D: .; size: .; V: TRBV12-3/TRBV12-4
DNA: TGTGCCAGCAGTTTCGGACAGGGACCCGTTAATGAAAAACTGTTTTTT; CDR3: CASSFGQGPVNEKLFF; J: TRBJ1-4; D: TRBD1; size: few; V: TRBV6-5
DNA: TGTGCCAGCAGTACTTCTTACACTGAAGCTTTCTTT; CDR3: CASSTSYTEAFF; J: TRBJ1-1; D: .; size: .; V: TRBV25-1
DNA: TGTGCCAGCTCACCCCTCGAACTAGCGGGGTCATGGAATGAGCAGTTCTTC; CDR3: CASSPLELAGSWNEQFF; J: TRBJ2-1; D: TRBD2; size: .; V: TRBV18
DNA: TGTGCCAGCAGCGTAGCTGTGACAGGACTGAGCTCCTACAATGAGCAGTTCTTC; CDR3: CASSVAVTGLSSYNEQFF; J: TRBJ2-1; D: .; size: .; V: TRBV9
DNA: TGTGCCAGCAGCCCGGTAGCGGGGGCCAATGAGCAGTTCTTC; CDR3: CASSPVAGANEQFF; J: TRBJ2-1; D: TRBD2; size: .; V: TRBV7-3